These 21 T cell receptor beta chains were all obtained from the same sample, sequenced in a study of radiation and T cells in renal cell carcinoma. Indicated treatment: treatment-naive control, cytoreductive nephrectomy. Some clones are missing from TCRdb's copy, which holds only in-frame ones; the method was immunoSEQ multiplex PCR. The repertoire holds 20,000 to 25,000 clones, with roughly 64% as singletons. The source was tumor tissue, collected from a patient whose treatment was nephrectomy without radiotherapy. All receptors derive from a man aged 40-55 years with renal cell carcinoma.

The chain recombines TRBV27 with TRBJ2-2, with 7 bases matching TRBD2. The CDR3 is 14 residues long. Trimming cost V 8 bases and J 3 bases; bases outside gene matches: 6. The germline CDR1 and CDR2 sequences are MNHEY and SMNVEV (reference sequence). The CDR3 DNA is TGTGCCAGCTCTCCCGGGGGGTACACCGGGGAGCTGTTTTTT. The encoded protein is CASSPGGYTGELFF.

CDR3 region: CASSLNLGSNTEAFF. DNA of the CDR3: TGCGCCAGCAGCTTGAATCTGGGTTCGAACACTGAAGCTTTCTTT. The V gene is TRBV5-1, the J gene TRBJ1-1, with unresolved D. The CDR3 covers 15 residues. The V gene lost 1 base and the J gene lost 1 base, with 11 bases spanning the gap. Germline CDR1 SGHRS, CDR2 YFSETQ.

This clone was observed a handful of times. The chain couples TRBV25-1 to TRBJ1-5, with D hard to call. The CDR3 covers 14 residues. Germline V gene data show CDR1 as MGHDK and CDR2 as SYGVNS. Trimming cost V 0 bases and J 3 bases, with 6 bases left between them. The CDR3 is CASSEYYDNQPQHF. DNA of the CDR3: TGTGCCAGCAGTGAATATTATGACAATCAGCCCCAGCATTTT.

V is TRBV11-2 and J is TRBJ1-1, with D unclear. Germline V gene lookup returns CDR1 SGHAT and CDR2 FQNNGV. The CDR3 length is 14 residues. V shed 0 bases and J shed 2 bases, with 7 bases lying between them. CDR3 residues: CASSLEGVNTEAFF. CDR3 coding DNA: TGTGCCAGCAGCTTAGAGGGAGTTAACACTGAAGCTTTCTTT.

The chain combines TRBV11-2 with TRBJ2-1, with D possibly matching TRBD2 (5 bases). There are 15 residues in the CDR3. Between the trimmed V and J ends, which lost 5 bases and 7 bases, there was a span of 18 bases. Germline values: CDR1 SGHAT, CDR2 FQNNGV. For the CDR3, the DNA is TGTGCCAGCAGCCGGTCGGGGTCCACCAGGAATGAGCAGTTCTTC. This codes for CASSRSGSTRNEQFF.

With respect to this clone: An end of the junction does not agree with germline; a read error may underlie this. This chain links TRBV5-1 with TRBJ1-2; D not certain. Germline lookup yields CDR1 SGHRS and CDR2 YFSETQ. The CDR3 runs to 15 residues. The CDR3 bases are TGCGCCAGCAGCTTGGGGCCCGAGACTAAATATGGCTACACCTTC. It encodes CASSLGPETKYGYTF.

The chain has TRBV7-7 and TRBJ2-1; 9 bases fit TRBD1. V trimming: 4 bases; J trimming: 7 bases; junction bases outside the gene matches: 5. CDR1 SSHAT and CDR2 FNYEAQ come from the germline V gene (reference sequence). The CDR3 covers 14 residues. The CDR3 DNA reads as TGTGCCAGCAGCTGGGACAGGGATGTGAATGAGCAGTTCTTC. It codes for CASSWDRDVNEQFF. Drawing the rest from reference TRBV7-7 and TRBJ2-1, the complete variable domain is GAGVSQSPRYKVTKRGQDVTLRCDPISSHATLYWYQQALGQGPEFLTYFNYEAQPDKSGLPSDRFSAERPEGSISTLTIQRTEQRDSAMYRCASSWDRDVNEQFFGPGTRLTVL.

This rearrangement joins TRBV7-2 to TRBJ2-1; D perhaps matches TRBD2 (5 bases). The germline V gene encodes CDR1 SGHTA and CDR2 FQGNSA. The CDR3 totals 14 residues. V was trimmed by 0 bases and J by 10 bases, leaving 13 bases between them. CDR3 protein: CASSLATERGEQFF. The CDR3 region has the DNA TGTGCCAGCAGCTTAGCCACGGAGCGAGGGGAGCAGTTCTTC.

This sequence joins TRBV30 and TRBJ1-6; unclear D gene. V lost 1 base to trimming and J lost 10 bases, with 17 bases between them. CDR3 length equals 15 residues. CDR1 and CDR2 (germline): GTSNPN, SVGIG (reference sequence). CDR3 loop: CAWSDISGKRSPLHF. The CDR3 bases are TGTGCCTGGAGTGACATTTCAGGAAAGAGGTCACCCCTCCACTTT.

The J gene is TRBJ1-2, the V gene TRBV5-5, with TRBD1 matching 8 bases. The length of the CDR3 is 15 residues. The germline gives CDR1 SGHKS, CDR2 YYEKEE (reference sequence). J lost 0 bases, V lost 2 bases, and 3 bases had no gene match. CDR3: CASSFLQGANYGYTF. The CDR3, as DNA: TGTGCCAGCAGCTTTTTACAGGGGGCTAACTATGGCTACACCTTC.

This clone was detected only once. The rearrangement links TRBV21-1 to TRBJ1-1. TRBV21-1 is noted as a pseudogene. The CDR3 has 13 amino acids. DNA of the CDR3: TGTGCCAGCAGCATGGGGTATAGCACTGAAGCTTTCTTT. This sequence encodes CASSMGYSTEAFF.

V is TRBV6-5 and J is TRBJ2-1; D is perhaps TRBD1 (6 bases). CDR1 MNHEY and CDR2 SVGAGI come from the germline V gene. Trimming removed 6 bases from V and 8 bases from J, with 14 bases in between. The CDR3 runs to 13 residues. CDR3: CASRKDRGHEQFF. The DNA of the CDR3 is TGTGCCAGCAGGAAGGACAGAGGCCATGAGCAGTTCTTC.

This rearrangement joins TRBV5-4 to TRBJ2-1; TRBD2 agrees at 11 bases. The length of the CDR3 is 17 residues. J lost 6 bases, V lost 4 bases, and 12 bases had no gene match. Germline V CDR1 and CDR2: SGHNT, YYREEE (reference sequence). For the CDR3, the DNA is TGTGCCAGCAGCCTAACAACTTTAGCGGGAGGGATCAATGAGCAGTTCTTC. This gives the protein CASSLTTLAGGINEQFF.

This clone came up once. This chain connects TRBV18 to TRBJ1-1; the D gene is possibly TRBD1 (6 bases). V gave up 2 bases and J gave up 0 bases, with 10 bases separating them. This CDR3 is built from 15 residues. In germline, CDR1 is KGHSH, CDR2 LQKENI. CDR3 sequence: CASSPGGQLNTEAFF. The DNA of the CDR3 is TGTGCCAGCTCACCAGGGGGCCAGTTGAACACTGAAGCTTTCTTT.

The CDR3 reads CASSQLGENQPQHF. The CDR3 DNA sequence: TGCGCCAGCAGCCAACTAGGGGAAAATCAGCCCCAGCATTTT. The chain employs TRBV4-1 and TRBJ1-5, with D tentatively TRBD1 (5 bases). The CDR3 has 14 amino acids. Germline CDR1 and CDR2: MGHRA and YSYEKL. V was cut by 2 bases and J by 4 bases, with 9 bases left in between.

This clone has a single count. V usage is TRBV27 and J usage is TRBJ2-3, with a possible D match to TRBD2 (5 bases). V lost 5 bases to trimming and J lost 3 bases, with 9 bases between them. Germline V lookup: CDR1 MNHEY, CDR2 SMNVEV (reference sequence). The CDR3 spans 13 residues. The CDR3 loop reads CASSPGSTDTQYF. The CDR3 DNA reads as TGTGCCAGCAGTCCGGGATCTACAGATACGCAGTATTTT.

This chain uses TRBV2 with TRBJ1-5, with 7 positions matching TRBD1. The CDR3 is 16 amino acids. After removal of 5 bases from V and 2 bases from J, the junction contained 9 bases not matched to a gene. Germline V gene data show CDR1 as SNHLY and CDR2 as FYNNEI. CDR3 sequence: CASSRTGLMGNQPQHF. CDR3 nucleotide sequence: TGTGCCAGCAGTCGGACAGGACTAATGGGCAATCAGCCCCAGCATTTT.

V is TRBV5-1 and J is TRBJ2-5, with D possibly matching TRBD1 (6 bases). V shed 8 bases and J shed 5 bases, with 13 bases lying between them. This CDR3 spans 12 amino acids. Looked up from germline, CDR1 is SGHRS and CDR2 is YFSETQ. This CDR3 reads CARRLQGETQYF. The CDR3 nucleotides read TGCGCCAGGAGACTTCAGGGGGAGACCCAGTACTTC.

The gene calls are TRBV23-1 and TRBJ2-5, with 7 bases fitting TRBD2. TRBV23-1 is treated as an ORF (open reading frame) with a function not yet certain. This CDR3 has 15 residues. V shed 0 bases, J shed 5 bases, and the junction held 6 bases outside the gene matches. The CDR3 loop is CASSQSGRGEETQYF. The CDR3 coding sequence is TGCGCCAGCAGTCAATCGGGGAGGGGAGAGGAGACCCAGTACTTC.

This clone occurred once. The rearrangement joins TRBV29-1 to TRBJ1-1; D unclear. The germline CDR1 and CDR2 sequences are SQVTM and ANQGSEA. The CDR3 has 13 residues. V was pared by 6 bases and J by 0 bases, with 11 bases between. For the CDR3, the DNA is TGCAGCGTAGCGTACAGCATGAACACTGAAGCTTTCTTT. The encoded protein is CSVAYSMNTEAFF.

The chain carries TRBV15 and TRBJ2-1; D gene ambiguous. This CDR3 is built from 13 residues. Deletions cut 7 bases from V and 8 bases from J, with 15 bases between. Germline CDR1 LNHNV, CDR2 YYDKDF (reference sequence). CDR3 protein: CATTPDPPHEQFF. CDR3 bases: TGTGCCACCACCCCGGACCCACCACATGAGCAGTTCTTC. Full variable domain (outside the CDR3, taken from reference TRBV15 and TRBJ2-1): DAMVIQNPRYQVTQFGKPVTLSCSQTLNHNVMYWYQQKSSQAPKLLFHYYDKDFNNEADTPDNFQSRRPNTSFCFLDIRSPGLGDTAMYLCATTPDPPHEQFFGPGTRLTVL.